Below, 32 T cell receptor beta chains from the same sample are listed, as sequenced in a study of control samples from healthy donors and cancer patients. TCRdb's copy holds only in-frame clones and misses some; the assay was immunoSEQ multiplex PCR. This table holds approximately 130,000 clones, roughly 90% found once. The sample taken for sequencing was blood. These receptors all stem from a man aged 45-60 years in good health.

The chain is built from TRBV15 and TRBJ1-2; no definite D call. The CDR3 totals 14 residues. The V end was cut by 0 bases, the J end by 4 bases, with 9 bases between. CDR1 LNHNV and CDR2 YYDKDF come from the germline V gene (reference sequence). CDR3 in amino acids: CATSRDRISYGYTF. CDR3 DNA: TGTGCCACCAGCAGAGATAGGATAAGCTATGGCTACACCTTC.

The CDR3 DNA is TGTGCCAGCAGCTTGTGGGACAGGTTGAGCTCTGGAAACACCATATATTTT. Its translation: CASSLWDRLSSGNTIYF. J is TRBJ1-3 and V is TRBV11-2, with 8 bases fitting TRBD1. Looked up from germline, CDR1 is SGHAT and CDR2 is FQNNGV. The CDR3 consists of 17 residues. The junction had 7 bases not matched to a gene; V was cut back by 3 bases and J by 0 bases.

The V call is TRBV25-1, the J call TRBJ1-4; 7 positions match TRBD1. Losses at the gene ends were 3 bases for V and 7 bases for J; bases not matched to a gene: 5. Germline V gene lookup returns CDR1 MGHDK and CDR2 SYGVNS. The CDR3 has 14 residues. CDR3 loop: CASSEPGGIEKLFF. CDR3 nucleotides: TGTGCCAGCAGTGAGCCAGGGGGTATTGAAAAACTGTTTTTT. The variable domain in full, completed from reference TRBV25-1 and TRBJ1-4, reads EADIYQTPRYLVIGTGKKITLECSQTMGHDKMYWYQQDPGMELHLIHYSYGVNSTEKGDLSSESTVSRIRTEHFPLTLESARPSHTSQYLCASSEPGGIEKLFFGSGTQLSVL.

This chain links TRBV18 with TRBJ2-3; D perhaps matches TRBD1 (5 bases). V shed 2 bases and J shed 4 bases, with 10 bases lying between them. CDR1 and CDR2 (germline): KGHSH, LQKENI. The CDR3 extends over 14 amino acids. The CDR3 is CASSPGALPDTQYF. DNA for the CDR3: TGTGCCAGCTCACCAGGGGCGCTTCCAGATACGCAGTATTTT.

In regard to this clone: The same CDR3 also results from other DNA sequences found in this sample. The chain joins TRBV5-1 to TRBJ2-7, with TRBD2 matching 7 bases. V trimming: 0 bases; J trimming: 2 bases; junction bases outside the gene matches: 5. The CDR3 sequence is 15 residues long. Germline CDR1 reads SGHRS; CDR2 reads YFSETQ. The CDR3 DNA is TGCGCCAGCAGCTTGGGTTTGGGGGGGACCTACGAGCAGTACTTC. Residues: CASSLGLGGTYEQYF.

Regarding this clone: Other DNA sequences in the sample encode the same CDR3. V and J are TRBV5-1 and TRBJ2-7, with 7 bases fitting TRBD2. Germline lookup yields CDR1 SGHRS and CDR2 YFSETQ. The CDR3 totals 15 residues. J gave up 2 bases and V 0 bases, and 5 bases lay outside the gene matches. The chain's CDR3 is CASSLGLGGTYEQYF. The DNA for the CDR3 is TGCGCCAGCAGCTTGGGGTTGGGGGGGACCTACGAGCAGTACTTC.

As concerns this clone: Other DNA sequences in this sample translate to the same CDR3. The chain has TRBV2 and TRBJ1-1, with a tentative D call TRBD1 (5 bases). This CDR3 has 13 residues. V dropped 7 bases and J dropped 1 base, with 10 bases sitting between them. In germline, CDR1 is SNHLY, CDR2 FYNNEI. The CDR3 DNA follows: TGTGCCAGCATGGGGGAGAGGAACACTGAAGCTTTCTTT. Protein sequence: CASMGERNTEAFF.

The CDR3 here is CATSRDLGGTDTQYF. CDR3 nucleotides: TGTGCCACCAGCAGAGACCTGGGTGGCACAGATACGCAGTATTTT. The V and J genes are TRBV15 and TRBJ2-3, with D unclear. This CDR3 has 15 amino acids. Trimming took off 0 bases at V and 1 base at J, with 8 bases between the two ends. CDR1 is LNHNV, CDR2 YYDKDF, per germline (reference sequence).

This sequence joins TRBV11-2 and TRBJ1-1; D is undetermined. Germline V gene data show CDR1 as SGHAT and CDR2 as FQNNGV. This CDR3 is built from 13 residues. Trimming took 5 bases from V and 4 from J, leaving 11 bases between them. CDR3: CASSVARTTEAFF. In nucleotides, the CDR3 is TGTGCCAGCAGCGTCGCCAGGACCACTGAAGCTTTCTTT.

The chain recombines TRBV3-1 (or the pseudogene TRBV3-2) with TRBJ1-6; the match to TRBD1 covers 9 bases. The CDR3 is 15 amino acids. Per germline, CDR1 LGHDT and CDR2 YNNKEL (reference sequence). V lost 11 bases, J lost 5 bases, and 10 bases stayed unmatched. The CDR3 bases are TGTGCCTGTGCGGAGGGACAGGGCGATAATTCACCCCTCCACTTT. This encodes CACAEGQGDNSPLHF.

V usage is TRBV3-1 (or the pseudogene TRBV3-2) and J usage is TRBJ2-5, with D perhaps TRBD1 or TRBD2 (6 bases each). Deletions cut 4 bases from V and 5 bases from J, with 14 bases between. This CDR3 comprises 14 residues. The germline gives CDR1 LGHDT, CDR2 YNNKEL (reference sequence). The CDR3 loop is CASSPRGGSETQYF. The CDR3 DNA reads as TGTGCCAGCAGCCCACGAGGGGGGTCGGAGACCCAGTACTTC.

The J gene is TRBJ2-1, the V gene TRBV18; 8 nucleotides match TRBD1. CDR1 KGHSH and CDR2 LQKENI come from the germline V gene. The CDR3 totals 16 residues. J was trimmed by 4 bases and V by 3 bases; bases with no gene match: 8. Here the CDR3 reads CASSPNAGGGYNEQFF. The CDR3 DNA reads TGTGCCAGCTCACCTAATGCAGGGGGCGGTTACAATGAGCAGTTCTTC. The full variable domain, its missing parts supplied by reference TRBV18 and TRBJ2-1, is NAGVMQNPRHLVRRRGQEARLRCSPMKGHSHVYWYRQLPEEGLKFMVYLQKENIIDESGMPKERFSAEFPKEGPSILRIQQVVRGDSAAYFCASSPNAGGGYNEQFFGPGTRLTVL.

The V gene is TRBV7-9, the J gene TRBJ2-7, with TRBD1 matching 8 bases. J gave up 0 bases and V 3 bases, and 7 bases lay outside the gene matches. The CDR3 is 16 amino acids. Germline lookup yields CDR1 SEHNR and CDR2 FQNEAQ (reference sequence). The CDR3 spells CASSFTGTGLSYEQYF. For the CDR3, the DNA is TGTGCCAGCAGCTTCACCGGGACAGGTCTCTCCTACGAGCAGTACTTC.

This chain links TRBV5-1 with TRBJ1-2, with a tentative D call TRBD1 (6 bases). CDR3 length: 14 residues. V lost 0 bases, J lost 4 bases, and 10 bases lay in between. Germline CDR1 is SGHRS and CDR2 is YFSETQ. The CDR3 protein is CASSLGVRGYGYTF. CDR3 nucleotide sequence: TGCGCCAGCAGCTTGGGGGTCAGGGGCTATGGCTACACCTTC.

V gene TRBV6-6 combines with J gene TRBJ1-5, with D perhaps matching TRBD1 (5 bases). Per germline, CDR1 MNHNY and CDR2 SVGAGI (reference sequence). This CDR3 has 14 amino acids. V gave up 2 bases and J gave up 5 bases, with 10 bases separating them. The CDR3 sequence: CASSYQGFDQPQHF. The CDR3 coding sequence is TGTGCCAGCAGTTACCAGGGTTTCGATCAGCCCCAGCATTTT.

The CDR3 DNA reads as TGTGCCAGCAGCTTGGTAGGCGGGGGCCTCCCTAGCACAGATACGCAGTATTTT. It is translated as CASSLVGGGLPSTDTQYF. The genes are TRBV5-6 and TRBJ2-3; a weak D match, TRBD2 (7 bases). V was clipped by 0 bases and J by 0 bases, with 17 bases between them. CDR1 and CDR2 from the germline V gene are SGHDT and YYEEEE. CDR3 size: 18 residues.

The chain links TRBV4-2 to TRBJ2-2, with 8 bases lining up with TRBD1. The CDR3 is made up of 18 amino acids. Unmatched junction bases numbered 8, after V lost 0 bases and J lost 2 bases. The germline CDR1 and CDR2 sequences are LGHNA and YNFKEQ. The CDR3 DNA reads as TGTGCCAGCAGCCAAGAATACGGGGCAGGGGGCAACACCGGGGAGCTGTTTTTT. Its protein is CASSQEYGAGGNTGELFF.

The CDR3: CASSRAGPAFGYTF. CDR3 nucleotide sequence: TGTGCCAGTTCAAGGGCTGGACCCGCGTTTGGCTACACCTTC. This rearrangement joins TRBV19 to TRBJ1-2; no clear D. This CDR3 has 14 residues. Germline-derived CDR1 and CDR2 are LNHDA and SQIVND (reference sequence). V was pared by 8 bases and J by 7 bases, with 20 bases between.

The chain joins TRBV19 to TRBJ1-2; D ambiguous. This CDR3 is built from 13 residues. Deletions cut 5 bases from V and 5 bases from J, with 12 bases between. CDR1 is LNHDA, CDR2 SQIVND, per germline (reference sequence). CDR3 sequence reads: CASSPDGEYGYTF. DNA of the CDR3: TGTGCCAGTAGTCCCGACGGGGAGTATGGCTACACCTTC.

This sequence joins TRBV27 and TRBJ2-5, with TRBD1 as a possible D gene (6 bases). This CDR3 contains 13 residues. The V end lost 5 bases, the J end lost 4 bases, and 11 bases lay between the germline ends. The germline CDR1 and CDR2 sequences are MNHEY and SMNVEV (reference sequence). The CDR3 bases are TGTGCCAGCAGTGGGACATTGGGAGAGACCCAGTACTTC. This gives the protein CASSGTLGETQYF.

This clone was seen a few times. The chain is built from TRBV5-1 and TRBJ1-2; TRBD1 is a possible D gene (6 bases). Per the germline V gene, CDR1 is SGHRS and CDR2 is YFSETQ. Between the trimmed V and J ends, which lost 3 bases and 1 base, there was a span of 10 bases. The CDR3 covers 14 residues. For the CDR3, the DNA is TGCGCCAGCAGCTCAGGGGACCGTAACTATGGCTACACCTTC. Residues: CASSSGDRNYGYTF.

The genes are TRBV5-1 and TRBJ2-3, with D possibly TRBD2 on 6 matching bases. The CDR3 runs to 14 residues. Germline V gene lookup returns CDR1 SGHRS and CDR2 YFSETQ. V gave up 2 bases and J gave up 5 bases, with 12 bases separating them. CDR3 nucleotide sequence: TGCGCCAGCAGCTTAGCCCCGGGGGAAGATACGCAGTATTTT. Protein sequence: CASSLAPGEDTQYF.

The J gene is TRBJ2-2, the V gene TRBV19; the D gene is possibly TRBD1 (6 bases). Germline-derived CDR1 and CDR2 are LNHDA and SQIVND (reference sequence). There are 13 residues in the CDR3. V gave up 8 bases and J gave up 0 bases, with 7 bases separating them. CDR3 nucleotides: TGTGCCAGTCAGGGGACGAACACCGGGGAGCTGTTTTTT. Translating gives CASQGTNTGELFF.

The chain is built from TRBV7-8 and TRBJ1-5; D uncertain. Germline lookup yields CDR1 SGHVS and CDR2 FQNEAQ. V lost 2 bases to trimming and J lost 0 bases, with 5 bases between them. CDR3 length: 14 amino acids. The CDR3, as DNA: TGTGCCAGCAGCTTACAGGATAGCAATCAGCCCCAGCATTTT. This encodes CASSLQDSNQPQHF.

The rearrangement links TRBV5-6 to TRBJ1-1; 9 bases line up with TRBD1. The CDR3 contains 15 residues. The V segment lost 4 bases and the J segment 1 base; nucleotides outside the gene matches: 5. CDR1 and CDR2 from the germline V gene are SGHDT and YYEEEE. CDR3 in DNA: TGTGCCAGCAGCGGGACAGGGATGGCGAACACTGAAGCTTTCTTT. Residues: CASSGTGMANTEAFF.

The rearrangement links TRBV10-2 to TRBJ2-7; 7 nucleotides agree with TRBD1. Trimming cost V 3 bases and J 6 bases; bases outside gene matches: 5. The CDR3 has 13 amino acids. CDR1 is WSHSY, CDR2 SAAADI, per germline. The CDR3 bases are TGCGCCAGCAGTGAAGGACAGGTCCGCGAGCAGTACTTC. Its translation is CASSEGQVREQYF.

This clone was counted a few times. The chain has TRBV6-2 or TRBV6-3 and TRBJ2-7; possibly TRBD2 for D (5 bases). Germline lookup yields CDR1 MNHEY and CDR2 SVGEGT. The CDR3 contains 13 residues. Between the trimmed V and J ends, which lost 7 bases and 1 base, there was a span of 11 bases. The CDR3 DNA reads as TGTGCCAGCACCCCCGGGGAGTCCTACGAGCAGTACTTC. Protein: CASTPGESYEQYF.

This clone was found once. The rearrangement uses TRBV19 and TRBJ2-1; no clear D gene. CDR1 and CDR2 from the germline V gene are LNHDA and SQIVND (reference sequence). The V gene lost 6 bases and the J gene lost 8 bases, with 17 bases spanning the gap. This CDR3 spans 14 amino acids. CDR3 nucleotides: TGTGCCAGTAGCCCTACACAGTTTGACTATGAGCAGTTCTTC. Encoded protein: CASSPTQFDYEQFF.

This clone has just a few counts. The CDR3 DNA reads TGTGCCATCAGTGGACTAACAGGGAATTATGGCTACACCTTC. This encodes CAISGLTGNYGYTF. The chain joins TRBV10-3 to TRBJ1-2; TRBD1 is a possible D gene (6 bases). Trimming took off 4 bases at V and 5 bases at J, with 14 bases between the two ends. The CDR3 length is 14 residues. Germline CDR1 reads ENHRY; CDR2 reads SYGVKD.

The rearrangement uses TRBV19 and TRBJ2-5, with TRBD2 matching over 12 bases. This CDR3 has 16 residues. The V segment lost 5 bases and the J segment 3 bases; nucleotides outside the gene matches: 7. CDR1 LNHDA and CDR2 SQIVND come from the germline V gene (reference sequence). CDR3 sequence: CASSPLAGGREETQYF. CDR3 DNA sequence: TGTGCCAGTAGTCCCCTAGCGGGGGGGAGAGAAGAGACCCAGTACTTC.

This rearrangement joins TRBV6-2 or TRBV6-3 to TRBJ2-3, with a tentative D call TRBD2 (6 bases). This CDR3 is 16 amino acids long. V gave up 0 bases and J gave up 0 bases, with 10 bases separating them. Germline CDR1 and CDR2: MNHEY and SVGEGT. For the CDR3, the DNA is TGTGCCAGCAGTTACTCTCTGGGGACTAGCACAGATACGCAGTATTTT. Amino acids: CASSYSLGTSTDTQYF.

This sequence joins TRBV3-1 (or the pseudogene TRBV3-2) and TRBJ2-7; D gene uncertain. The V end lost 3 bases, the J end lost 0 bases, and 12 bases lay between the germline ends. The CDR3 totals 15 residues. Germline V gene sequence: CDR1 LGHDT, CDR2 YNNKEL (reference sequence). In DNA form, the CDR3 reads TGTGCCAGCAGCCAGGACCTCTCATTCTCCTACGAGCAGTACTTC. Encoded protein: CASSQDLSFSYEQYF.